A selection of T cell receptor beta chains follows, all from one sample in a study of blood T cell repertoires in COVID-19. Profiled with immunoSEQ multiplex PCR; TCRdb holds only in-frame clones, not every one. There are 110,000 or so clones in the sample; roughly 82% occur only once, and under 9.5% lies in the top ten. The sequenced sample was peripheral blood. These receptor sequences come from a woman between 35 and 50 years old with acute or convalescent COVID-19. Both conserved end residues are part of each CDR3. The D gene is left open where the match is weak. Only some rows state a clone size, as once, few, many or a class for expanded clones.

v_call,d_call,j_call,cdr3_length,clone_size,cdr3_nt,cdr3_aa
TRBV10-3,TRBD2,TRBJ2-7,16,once,TGTGCCATCAGTGACCGGTTAGGACTAGCTTCCCACGAGCAGTACTTC,CAISDRLGLASHEQYF
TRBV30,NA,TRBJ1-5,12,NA,TGTGCCTGGAGCCAGAAAAATCAGCCCCAGCATTTT,CAWSQKNQPQHF
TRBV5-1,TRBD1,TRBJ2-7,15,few,TGCGCCAGCAGCAGCACGGGACAGAGGTTCGTCGAGCAGTACTTC,CASSSTGQRFVEQYF
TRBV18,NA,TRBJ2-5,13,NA,TGTGCCAGCTCACTACGGGACTCCGAGACCCAGTACTTC,CASSLRDSETQYF
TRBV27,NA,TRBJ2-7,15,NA,TGTGCCAGCAGTTTATCGACCCGGGGGACCTACGAGCAGTACTTC,CASSLSTRGTYEQYF
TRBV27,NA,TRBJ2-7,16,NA,TGTGCCAGCAGTTCCCCGCAGGCGGTCGGGGGCTACGAGCAGTACTTC,CASSSPQAVGGYEQYF
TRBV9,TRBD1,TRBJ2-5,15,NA,TGTGCCAGCAGCGTAGAGACAGGGGGCCAAGAGACCCAGTACTTC,CASSVETGGQETQYF
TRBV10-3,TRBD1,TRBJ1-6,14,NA,TGTGCCACCTTGGGACAGAGCTATAATTCACCCCTCCACTTT,CATLGQSYNSPLHF
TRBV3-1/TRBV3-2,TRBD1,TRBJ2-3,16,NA,TGTGCCAGCAGCCCAGACAGGGTACGGGGCACAGATACGCAGTATTTT,CASSPDRVRGTDTQYF
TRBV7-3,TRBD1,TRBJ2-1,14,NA,TGTGCCAGCAGCTTATCCGGGACAGACAATGAGCAGTTCTTC,CASSLSGTDNEQFF
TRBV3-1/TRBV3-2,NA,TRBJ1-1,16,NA,TGTGCCAGCAGCCAAAAAGCCGGGACACCCTACACTGAAGCTTTCTTT,CASSQKAGTPYTEAFF
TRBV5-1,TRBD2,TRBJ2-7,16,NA,TGCGCCAGCAGCTTGGAAGGTAGCGGGGTTGCCTACGAGCAGTACTTC,CASSLEGSGVAYEQYF
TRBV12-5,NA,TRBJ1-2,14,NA,TGTGCTAGTGTCAGGACAGTTACTAACTATGGCTACACCTTC,CASVRTVTNYGYTF
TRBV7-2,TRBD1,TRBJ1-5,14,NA,TGTGCCAGCAGTCTAGACAGGGTGAATCAGCCCCAGCATTTT,CASSLDRVNQPQHF
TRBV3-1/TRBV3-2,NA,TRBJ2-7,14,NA,TGTGCCAGCAGCCACATCAGGGTTAGCTACGAGCAGTACTTC,CASSHIRVSYEQYF
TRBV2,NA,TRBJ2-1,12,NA,TGTGCCAGCAGAGAGGAGTCCAATGAGCAGTTCTTC,CASREESNEQFF
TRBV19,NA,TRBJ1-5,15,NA,TGTGCCAGTAGTATAGATGCAGTCATCAATCAGCCCCAGCATTTT,CASSIDAVINQPQHF
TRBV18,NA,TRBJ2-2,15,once,TGTGCCAGCTCACCGGACACCTCGAACACCGGGGAGCTGTTTTTT,CASSPDTSNTGELFF
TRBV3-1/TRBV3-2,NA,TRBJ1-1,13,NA,TGTGCCAGCAGCCATGTCGGGGGTACTGAAGCTTTCTTT,CASSHVGGTEAFF
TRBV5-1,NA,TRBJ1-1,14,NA,TGCGCCAGCAGCCTTTGGGACAAGAACACTGAAGCTTTCTTT,CASSLWDKNTEAFF
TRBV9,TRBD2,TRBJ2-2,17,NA,TGTGCCAGCAGCGAATTAGGACTAGCGGGGGGGCTCGGGGAGCTGTTTTTT,CASSELGLAGGLGELFF
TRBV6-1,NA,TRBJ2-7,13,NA,TGTGCCAGCAGTGAACTCGTCTCCTACGAGCAGTACTTC,CASSELVSYEQYF
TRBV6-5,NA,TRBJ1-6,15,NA,TGTGCCAGCAGTTATGTCCGGGAGGGAAATTCACCCCTCCACTTT,CASSYVREGNSPLHF
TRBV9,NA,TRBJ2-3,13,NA,TGTGCCAGCAGCGTTGGACTCCCAGATACGCAGTATTTT,CASSVGLPDTQYF
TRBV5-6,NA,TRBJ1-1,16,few,TGTGCCAGCAGACGTGGGGCCGGGAGAGGGAACACTGAAGCTTTCTTT,CASRRGAGRGNTEAFF
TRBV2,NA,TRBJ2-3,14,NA,TGTGCCAGCAGGGGCGACCCGGGCACAGATACGCAGTATTTT,CASRGDPGTDTQYF
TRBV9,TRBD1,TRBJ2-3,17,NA,TGTGCCAGCAGCGCCGAGAATCCGGGACAGGGTACAGATACGCAGTATTTT,CASSAENPGQGTDTQYF
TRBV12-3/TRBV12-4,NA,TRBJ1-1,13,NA,TGTGCCAGCAGTTTACAGGTGAACACTGAAGCTTTCTTT,CASSLQVNTEAFF
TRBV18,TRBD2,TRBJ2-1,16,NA,TGTGCCAGCTCACATTCGACTAGCGGGGGGGCAGGAGAGCAGTTCTTC,CASSHSTSGGAGEQFF
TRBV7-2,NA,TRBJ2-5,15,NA,TGTGCCAGCAGCTTAGGCGGGGACCTGAGCGGGACCCAGTACTTC,CASSLGGDLSGTQYF
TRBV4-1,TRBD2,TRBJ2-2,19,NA,TGCGCCAGCAGCCTTTCTGCCGGGACTAGCGGGGGGGACACCGGGGAGCTGTTTTTT,CASSLSAGTSGGDTGELFF
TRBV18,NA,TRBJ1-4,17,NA,TGTGCCAGCTCACCCCGGGGTATTGGTGCAACTAATGAAAAACTGTTTTTT,CASSPRGIGATNEKLFF
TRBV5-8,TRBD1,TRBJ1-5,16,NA,TGTGCCAGCAGCCCGGGACAGACAAATAGCAATCAGCCCCAGCATTTT,CASSPGQTNSNQPQHF
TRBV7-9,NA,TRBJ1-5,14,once,TGTGCCAGCAGCCCACAGGGTACAAATCAGCCCCAGCATTTT,CASSPQGTNQPQHF
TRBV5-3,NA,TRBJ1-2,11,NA,TGTGCCAGAAGGACTGAATATGGCTACACCTTC,CARRTEYGYTF
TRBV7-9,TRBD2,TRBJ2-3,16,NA,TGTGCCAGCAGCCTCCGGACTAGCGGGGGGCCAGATACGCAGTATTTT,CASSLRTSGGPDTQYF
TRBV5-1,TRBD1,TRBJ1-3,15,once,TGCGCCAGCAGCCTGACAGGGCAAGCTGGAAACACCATATATTTT,CASSLTGQAGNTIYF
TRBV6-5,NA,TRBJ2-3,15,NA,TGTGCCAGCAGTTACCGTGCGGCAGTAGAGGATACGCAGTATTTT,CASSYRAAVEDTQYF
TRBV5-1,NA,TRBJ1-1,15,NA,TGCGCCAGCAGCTTGGGTACAGGGCGGTACACTGAAGCTTTCTTT,CASSLGTGRYTEAFF
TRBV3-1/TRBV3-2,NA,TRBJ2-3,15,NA,TGTGCCAGCCAAAGTCGGGGGGCGCCCACAGATACGCAGTATTTT,CASQSRGAPTDTQYF
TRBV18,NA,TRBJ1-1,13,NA,TGTGCCAGCTCACCAGGGGAGCACACTGAAGCTTTCTTT,CASSPGEHTEAFF
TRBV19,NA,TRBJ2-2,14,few,TGTGCCAGTAGTATCAGGAGGGGCCCTGGGGAGCTGTTTTTT,CASSIRRGPGELFF
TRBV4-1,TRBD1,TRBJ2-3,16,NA,TGCGCCAGCAGACAGGGGACAGGGAGTGTGGCAGATACGCAGTATTTT,CASRQGTGSVADTQYF
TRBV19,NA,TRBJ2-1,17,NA,TGTGCCAGTAGTCCCCTTCTCGACAGGTTCTCCTACAATGAGCAGTTCTTC,CASSPLLDRFSYNEQFF
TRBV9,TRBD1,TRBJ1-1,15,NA,TGTGCCAGCAGCGGGGGACAGGGTCTGAACACTGAAGCTTTCTTT,CASSGGQGLNTEAFF
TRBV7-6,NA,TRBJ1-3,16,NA,TGTGCCAGCAGCTTCGTCGAGGGTGGCCCGGGGAACACCATATATTTT,CASSFVEGGPGNTIYF
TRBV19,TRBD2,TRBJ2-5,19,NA,TGTGCCAGTAGTATGCGAGGGACTAGCGGGGGAGAGTACCAAGAGACCCAGTACTTC,CASSMRGTSGGEYQETQYF
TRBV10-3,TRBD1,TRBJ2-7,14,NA,TGTGCCATCAGAGGACAGGGGAGATCCTACGAGCAGTACTTC,CAIRGQGRSYEQYF
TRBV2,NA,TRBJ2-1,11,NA,TGTGCCAGTCAGAACTACAATGAGCAGTTCTTC,CASQNYNEQFF
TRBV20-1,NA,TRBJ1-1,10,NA,TGCAGTGCTGAGCACACTGAAGCTTTCTTT,CSAEHTEAFF